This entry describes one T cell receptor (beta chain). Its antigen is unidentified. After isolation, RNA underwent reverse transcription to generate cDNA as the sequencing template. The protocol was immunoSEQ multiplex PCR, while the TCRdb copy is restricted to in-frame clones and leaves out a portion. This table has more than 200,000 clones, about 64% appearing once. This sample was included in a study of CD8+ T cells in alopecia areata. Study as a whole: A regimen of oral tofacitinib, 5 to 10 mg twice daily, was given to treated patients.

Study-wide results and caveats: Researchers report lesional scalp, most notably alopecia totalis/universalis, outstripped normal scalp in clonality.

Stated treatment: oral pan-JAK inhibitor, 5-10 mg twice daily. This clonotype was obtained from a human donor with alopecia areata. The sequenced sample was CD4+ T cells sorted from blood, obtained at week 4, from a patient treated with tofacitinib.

CDR3 residues: CASSSSYEQYF. CDR3 DNA sequence: TGTGCCAGCAGCTCCTCCTACGAGCAGTACTTC. The chain joins TRBV5-4 to TRBJ2-7, with D unclear. Per the germline V gene, CDR1 is SGHNT and CDR2 is YYREEE (reference sequence). This CDR3 has 11 amino acids. V lost 3 bases and J lost 0, with 1 base in between.